This T cell receptor beta chain was recovered during a study of blood T cell repertoires in COVID-19. The CDR3 covers 12 residues. Between the trimmed V and J ends, which lost 2 bases and 11 bases, there was a span of 9 bases. Per the germline V gene, CDR1 is SNHLY and CDR2 is FYNNEI. Repertoires were generated with immunoSEQ multiplex PCR, while TCRdb's copy carries only in-frame clones and drops some. The data contain under 350,000 clones, 80% to 90% of them seen just once; the ten biggest clones take up approximately 4.4%. V and J are TRBV2 and TRBJ1-4, with D maybe TRBD1 (6 bases). The sample was PBMCs or T cells enriched from blood (not recorded which). The TCR comes from a woman aged 40 to 49 with acute COVID-19. The CDR3 spells CASSESGEKLFF. The CDR3, as DNA: TGTGCCAGCAGTGAATCAGGGGAGAAACTGTTTTTT.